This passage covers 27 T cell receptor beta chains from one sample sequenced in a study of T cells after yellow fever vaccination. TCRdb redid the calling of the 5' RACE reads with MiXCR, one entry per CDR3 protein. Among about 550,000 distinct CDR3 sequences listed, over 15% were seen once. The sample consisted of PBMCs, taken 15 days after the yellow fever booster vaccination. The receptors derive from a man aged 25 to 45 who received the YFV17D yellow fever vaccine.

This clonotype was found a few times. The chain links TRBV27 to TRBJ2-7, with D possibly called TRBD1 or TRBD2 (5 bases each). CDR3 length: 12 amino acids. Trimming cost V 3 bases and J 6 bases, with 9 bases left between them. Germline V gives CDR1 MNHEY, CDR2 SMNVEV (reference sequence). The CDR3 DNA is TGTGCCAGCAGTTTTTGGGGGAGCGAGCAGTACTTC. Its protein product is CASSFWGSEQYF.

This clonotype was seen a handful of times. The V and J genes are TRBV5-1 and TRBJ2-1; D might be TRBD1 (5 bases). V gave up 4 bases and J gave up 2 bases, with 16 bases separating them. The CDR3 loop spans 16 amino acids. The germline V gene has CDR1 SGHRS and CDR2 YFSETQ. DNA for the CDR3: TGCGCCAGCAGCCCGACAGTCCCGCTAACCTACAATGAGCAGTTCTTC. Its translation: CASSPTVPLTYNEQFF.

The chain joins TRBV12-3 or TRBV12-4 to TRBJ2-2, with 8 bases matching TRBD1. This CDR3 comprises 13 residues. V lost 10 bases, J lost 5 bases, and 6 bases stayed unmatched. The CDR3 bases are TGTGCCATCAGGACAGGGTTTACCGGGGAGCTGTTTTTT. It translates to CAIRTGFTGELFF.

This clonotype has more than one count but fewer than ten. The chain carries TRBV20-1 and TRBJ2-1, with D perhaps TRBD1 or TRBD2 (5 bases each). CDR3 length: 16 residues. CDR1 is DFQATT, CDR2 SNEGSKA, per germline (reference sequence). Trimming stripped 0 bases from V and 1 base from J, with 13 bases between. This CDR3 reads CSARDPGRGSYNEQFF. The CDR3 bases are TGCAGTGCTAGAGACCCGGGACGGGGATCCTACAATGAGCAGTTCTTC.

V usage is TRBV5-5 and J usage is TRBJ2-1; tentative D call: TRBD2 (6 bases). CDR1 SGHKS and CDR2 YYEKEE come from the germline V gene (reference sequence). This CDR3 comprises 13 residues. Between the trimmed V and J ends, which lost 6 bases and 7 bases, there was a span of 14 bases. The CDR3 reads CASTQAGRNEQFF. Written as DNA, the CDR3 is TGTGCCAGCACCCAGGCGGGGCGGAATGAGCAGTTCTTC.

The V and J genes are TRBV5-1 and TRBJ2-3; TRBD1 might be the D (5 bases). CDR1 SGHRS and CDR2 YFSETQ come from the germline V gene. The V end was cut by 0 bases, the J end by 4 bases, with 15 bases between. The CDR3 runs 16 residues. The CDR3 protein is CASSLAYQGGPDTQYF. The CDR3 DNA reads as TGCGCCAGCAGCTTGGCCTACCAGGGTGGCCCAGATACGCAGTATTTT. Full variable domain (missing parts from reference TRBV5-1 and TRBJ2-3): KAGVTQTPRYLIKTRGQQVTLSCSPISGHRSVSWYQQTPGQGLQFLFEYFSETQRNKGNFPGRFSGRQFSNSRSEMNVSTLELGDSALYLCASSLAYQGGPDTQYFGPGTRLTVL.

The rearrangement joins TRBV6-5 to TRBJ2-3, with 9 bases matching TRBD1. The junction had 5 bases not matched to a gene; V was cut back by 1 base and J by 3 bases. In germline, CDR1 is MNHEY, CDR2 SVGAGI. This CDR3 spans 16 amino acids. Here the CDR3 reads CASSYFGTGTTDTQYF. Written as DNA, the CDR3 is TGTGCCAGCAGTTACTTCGGGACAGGGACGACAGATACGCAGTATTTT.

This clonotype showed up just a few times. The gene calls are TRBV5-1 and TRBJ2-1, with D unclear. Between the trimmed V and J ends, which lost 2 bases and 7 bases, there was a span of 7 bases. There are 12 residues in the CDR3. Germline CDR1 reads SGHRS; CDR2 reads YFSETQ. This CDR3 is CASSFARNEQFF. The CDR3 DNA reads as TGCGCCAGCAGCTTCGCTAGGAATGAGCAGTTCTTC.

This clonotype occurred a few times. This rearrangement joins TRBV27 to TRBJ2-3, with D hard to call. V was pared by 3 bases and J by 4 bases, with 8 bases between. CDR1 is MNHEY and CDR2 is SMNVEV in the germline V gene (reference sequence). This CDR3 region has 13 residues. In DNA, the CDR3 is TGTGCCAGCAGTTTTTTTGGCGCAGATACGCAGTATTTT. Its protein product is CASSFFGADTQYF.

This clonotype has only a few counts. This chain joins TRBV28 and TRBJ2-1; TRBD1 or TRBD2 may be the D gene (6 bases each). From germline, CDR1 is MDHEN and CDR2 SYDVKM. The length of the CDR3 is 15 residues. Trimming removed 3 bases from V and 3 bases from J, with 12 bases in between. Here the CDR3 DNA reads TGTGCCAGCAGTTTGGGCGGGACAAACTACAATGAGCAGTTCTTC. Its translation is CASSLGGTNYNEQFF. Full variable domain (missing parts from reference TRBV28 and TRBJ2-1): DVKVTQSSRYLVKRTGEKVFLECVQDMDHENMFWYRQDPGLGLRLIYFSYDVKMKEKGDIPEGYSVSREKKERFSLILESASTNQTSMYLCASSLGGTNYNEQFFGPGTRLTVL.

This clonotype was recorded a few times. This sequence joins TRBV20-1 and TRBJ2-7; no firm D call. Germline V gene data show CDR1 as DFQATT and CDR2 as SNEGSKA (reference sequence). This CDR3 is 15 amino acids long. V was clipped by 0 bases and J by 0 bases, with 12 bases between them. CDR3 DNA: TGCAGTGCTAGAGATACTATCGGAAGCTCCTACGAGCAGTACTTC. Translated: CSARDTIGSSYEQYF.

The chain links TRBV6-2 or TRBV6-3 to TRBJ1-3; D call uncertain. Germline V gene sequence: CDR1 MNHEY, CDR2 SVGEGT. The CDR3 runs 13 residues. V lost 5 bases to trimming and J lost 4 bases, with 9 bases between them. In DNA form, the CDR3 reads TGTGCCAGCAGTCGAACGCGGGGAAACACCATATATTTT. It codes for CASSRTRGNTIYF.

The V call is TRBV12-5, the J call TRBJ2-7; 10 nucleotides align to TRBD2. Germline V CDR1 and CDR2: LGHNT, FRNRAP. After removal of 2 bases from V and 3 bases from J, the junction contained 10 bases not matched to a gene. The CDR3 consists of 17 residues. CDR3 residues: CASGLPRQREGHYEQYF. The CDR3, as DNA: TGTGCTAGTGGTTTGCCGAGGCAGCGGGAGGGCCACTACGAGCAGTACTTC.

CDR3: CASSLVGRADEQYF. The CDR3 DNA sequence: TGCGCCAGCAGCTTGGTAGGACGCGCGGACGAGCAGTACTTC. This chain uses TRBV5-1 with TRBJ2-7, with no clear D. V was shortened by 0 bases and J by 5 bases, with 12 bases between the two germline ends. This CDR3 is 14 amino acids long. In germline, CDR1 is SGHRS, CDR2 YFSETQ. The whole variable domain, remainder taken from reference TRBV5-1 and TRBJ2-7, is KAGVTQTPRYLIKTRGQQVTLSCSPISGHRSVSWYQQTPGQGLQFLFEYFSETQRNKGNFPGRFSGRQFSNSRSEMNVSTLELGDSALYLCASSLVGRADEQYFGPGTRLTVT.

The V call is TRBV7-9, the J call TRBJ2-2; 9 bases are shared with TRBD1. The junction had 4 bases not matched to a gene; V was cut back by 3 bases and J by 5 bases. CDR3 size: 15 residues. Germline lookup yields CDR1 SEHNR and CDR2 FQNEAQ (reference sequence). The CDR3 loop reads CASSLGQGETGELFF. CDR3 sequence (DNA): TGTGCCAGCAGCTTGGGACAGGGTGAGACCGGGGAGCTGTTTTTT. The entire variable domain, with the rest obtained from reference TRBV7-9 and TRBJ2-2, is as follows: DTGVSQNPRHKITKRGQNVTFRCDPISEHNRLYWYRQTLGQGPEFLTYFQNEAQLEKSRLLSDRFSAERPKGSFSTLEIQRTEQGDSAMYLCASSLGQGETGELFFGEGSRLTVL.

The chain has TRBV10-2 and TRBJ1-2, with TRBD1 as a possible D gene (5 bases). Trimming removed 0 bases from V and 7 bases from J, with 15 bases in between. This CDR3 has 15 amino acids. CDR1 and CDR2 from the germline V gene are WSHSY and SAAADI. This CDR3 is CASSESSGTYGGYTF. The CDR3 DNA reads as TGCGCCAGCAGTGAGTCGTCAGGGACCTATGGTGGCTACACCTTC.

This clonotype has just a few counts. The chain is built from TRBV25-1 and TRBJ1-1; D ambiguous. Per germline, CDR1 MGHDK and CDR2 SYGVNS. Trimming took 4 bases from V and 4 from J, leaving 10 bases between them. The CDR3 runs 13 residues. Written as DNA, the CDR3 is TGTGCCAGCAGTGTTAGAGGGTTCACTGAAGCTTTCTTT. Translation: CASSVRGFTEAFF.

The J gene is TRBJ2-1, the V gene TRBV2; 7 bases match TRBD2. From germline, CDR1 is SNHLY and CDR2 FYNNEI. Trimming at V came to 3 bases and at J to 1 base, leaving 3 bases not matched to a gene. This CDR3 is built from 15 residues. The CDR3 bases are TGTGCCAGCAGTGAGGGGCGGGAGTCCTACAATGAGCAGTTCTTC. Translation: CASSEGRESYNEQFF.

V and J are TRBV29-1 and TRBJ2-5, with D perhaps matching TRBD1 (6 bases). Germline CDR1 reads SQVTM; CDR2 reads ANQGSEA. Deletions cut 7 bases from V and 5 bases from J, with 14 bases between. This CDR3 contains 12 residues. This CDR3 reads CSGGKGDETQYF. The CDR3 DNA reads TGCAGCGGGGGTAAGGGGGACGAGACCCAGTACTTC.

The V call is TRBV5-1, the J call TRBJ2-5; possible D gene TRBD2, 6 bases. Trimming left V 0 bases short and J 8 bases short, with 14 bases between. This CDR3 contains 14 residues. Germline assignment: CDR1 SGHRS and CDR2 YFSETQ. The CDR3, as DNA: TGCGCCAGCAGCTTGGGGGAGGCCCTAGAAACCCAGTACTTC. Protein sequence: CASSLGEALETQYF.

This chain's CDR3 is CSAGGQGANYEQYF. The CDR3 nucleotides are TGCAGTGCTGGGGGACAGGGGGCAAATTACGAGCAGTACTTC. The rearrangement uses TRBV20-1 and TRBJ2-7; 12 bases agree with TRBD1. This CDR3 contains 14 residues. The V and J ends lost 5 bases and 4 bases, in that order; junction bases with no gene match: 6. Germline V gene data show CDR1 as DFQATT and CDR2 as SNEGSKA (reference sequence).

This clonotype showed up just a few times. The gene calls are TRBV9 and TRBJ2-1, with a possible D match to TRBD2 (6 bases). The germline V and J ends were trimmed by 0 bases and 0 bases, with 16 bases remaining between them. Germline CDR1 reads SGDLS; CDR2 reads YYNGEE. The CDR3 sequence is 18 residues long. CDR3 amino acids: CASSVDLYGGSSYNEQFF. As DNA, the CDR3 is TGTGCCAGCAGCGTAGATCTGTATGGGGGGAGCTCCTACAATGAGCAGTTCTTC.

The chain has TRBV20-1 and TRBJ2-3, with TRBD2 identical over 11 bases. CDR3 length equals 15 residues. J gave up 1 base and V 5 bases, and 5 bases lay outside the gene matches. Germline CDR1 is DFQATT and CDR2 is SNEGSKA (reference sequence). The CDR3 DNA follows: TGCAGTGCTTGGACTAGCGGGCGTGGCACAGATACGCAGTATTTT. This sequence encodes CSAWTSGRGTDTQYF.

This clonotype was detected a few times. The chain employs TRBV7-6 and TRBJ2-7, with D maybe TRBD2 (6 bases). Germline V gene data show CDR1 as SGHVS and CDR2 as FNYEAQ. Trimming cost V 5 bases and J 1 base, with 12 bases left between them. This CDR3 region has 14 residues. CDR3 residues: CASSAAGHSYEQYF. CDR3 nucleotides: TGTGCCAGCAGCGCAGCGGGTCATTCCTACGAGCAGTACTTC.

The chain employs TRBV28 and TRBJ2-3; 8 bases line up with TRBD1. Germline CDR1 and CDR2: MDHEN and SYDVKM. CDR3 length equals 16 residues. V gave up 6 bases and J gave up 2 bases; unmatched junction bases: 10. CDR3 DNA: TGTGCCAGCAGACCCCCAGGGACAGGCTTCACAGATACGCAGTATTTT. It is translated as CASRPPGTGFTDTQYF.

The CDR3 DNA sequence: TGTGCCAGCAACCCCTTTGCGGGAGACTCCTACAATGAGCAGTTCTTC. Amino acids: CASNPFAGDSYNEQFF. This chain connects TRBV28 to TRBJ2-1; 7 bases are shared with TRBD2. Germline CDR1 MDHEN, CDR2 SYDVKM. The CDR3 runs 16 residues. V lost 7 bases to trimming and J lost 0 bases; unmatched junction nucleotides: 9.

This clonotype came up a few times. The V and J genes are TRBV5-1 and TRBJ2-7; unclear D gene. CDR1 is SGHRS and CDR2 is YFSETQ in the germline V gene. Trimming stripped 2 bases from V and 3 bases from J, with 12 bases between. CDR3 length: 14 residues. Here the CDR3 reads CASSLTVPYYEQYF. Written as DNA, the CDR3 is TGCGCCAGCAGCTTAACAGTACCTTACTACGAGCAGTACTTC.